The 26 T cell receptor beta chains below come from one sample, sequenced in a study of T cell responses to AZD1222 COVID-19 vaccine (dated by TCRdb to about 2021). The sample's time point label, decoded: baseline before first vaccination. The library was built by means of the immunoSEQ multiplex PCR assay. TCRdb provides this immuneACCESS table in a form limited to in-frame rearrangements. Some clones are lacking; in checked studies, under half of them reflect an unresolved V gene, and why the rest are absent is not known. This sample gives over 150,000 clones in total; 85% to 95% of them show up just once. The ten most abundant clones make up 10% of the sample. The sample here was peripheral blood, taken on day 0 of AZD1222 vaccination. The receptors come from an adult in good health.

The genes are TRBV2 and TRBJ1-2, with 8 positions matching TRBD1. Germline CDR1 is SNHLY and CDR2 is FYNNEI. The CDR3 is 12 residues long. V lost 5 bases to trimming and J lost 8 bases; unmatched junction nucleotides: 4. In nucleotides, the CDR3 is TGTGCCAGCAGTCAGGGGGCGCGAGGCTACACCTTC. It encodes CASSQGARGYTF.

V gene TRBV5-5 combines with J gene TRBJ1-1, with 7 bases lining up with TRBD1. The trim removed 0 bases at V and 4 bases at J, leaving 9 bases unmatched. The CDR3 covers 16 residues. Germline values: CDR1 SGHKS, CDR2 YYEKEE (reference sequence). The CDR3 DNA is TGTGCCAGCAGCTTGGCCGGAGGGGGCTGGGGCACTGAAGCTTTCTTT. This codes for CASSLAGGGWGTEAFF.

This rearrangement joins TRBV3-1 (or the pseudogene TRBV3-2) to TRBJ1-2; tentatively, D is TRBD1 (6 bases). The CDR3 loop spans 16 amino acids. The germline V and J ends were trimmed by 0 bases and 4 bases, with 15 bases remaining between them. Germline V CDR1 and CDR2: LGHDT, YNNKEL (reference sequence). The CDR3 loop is CASSQDIWGAVYGYTF. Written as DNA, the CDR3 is TGTGCCAGCAGCCAAGATATCTGGGGGGCAGTCTATGGCTACACCTTC.

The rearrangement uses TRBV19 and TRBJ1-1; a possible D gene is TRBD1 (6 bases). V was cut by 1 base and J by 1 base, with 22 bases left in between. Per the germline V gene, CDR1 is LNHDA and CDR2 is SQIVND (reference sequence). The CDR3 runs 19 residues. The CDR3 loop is CASSIGDRQRRTRNTEAFF. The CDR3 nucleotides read TGTGCCAGTAGTATAGGAGACAGGCAAAGGCGAACGAGGAACACTGAAGCTTTCTTT.

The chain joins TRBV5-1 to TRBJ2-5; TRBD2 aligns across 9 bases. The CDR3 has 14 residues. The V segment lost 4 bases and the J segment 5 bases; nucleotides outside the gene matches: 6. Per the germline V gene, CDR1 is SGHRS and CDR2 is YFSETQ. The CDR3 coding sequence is TGCGCCAGCAGCCCAAGGACTAGCGTCGAGACCCAGTACTTC. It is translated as CASSPRTSVETQYF.

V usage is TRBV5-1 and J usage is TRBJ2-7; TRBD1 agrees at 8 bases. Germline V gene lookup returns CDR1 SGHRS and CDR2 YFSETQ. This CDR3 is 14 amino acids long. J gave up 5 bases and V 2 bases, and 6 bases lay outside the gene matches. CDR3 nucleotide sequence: TGCGCCAGCAGCTTATCGACAGGGGTCCACGAGCAGTACTTC. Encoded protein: CASSLSTGVHEQYF.

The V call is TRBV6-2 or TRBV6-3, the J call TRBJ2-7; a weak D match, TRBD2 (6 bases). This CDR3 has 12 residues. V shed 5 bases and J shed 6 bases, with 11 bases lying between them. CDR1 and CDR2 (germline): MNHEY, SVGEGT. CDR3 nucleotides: TGTGCCAGCAGTGAGCAGGGACTCGAGCAGTACGTC. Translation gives CASSEQGLEQYV.

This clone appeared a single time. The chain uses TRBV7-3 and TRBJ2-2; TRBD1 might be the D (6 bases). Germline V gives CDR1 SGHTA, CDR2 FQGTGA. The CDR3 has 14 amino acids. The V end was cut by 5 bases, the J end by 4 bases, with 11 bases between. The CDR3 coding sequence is TGTGCCAGCAGCCCCCAGGGGACCACCGGGGAGCTGTTTTTT. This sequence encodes CASSPQGTTGELFF.

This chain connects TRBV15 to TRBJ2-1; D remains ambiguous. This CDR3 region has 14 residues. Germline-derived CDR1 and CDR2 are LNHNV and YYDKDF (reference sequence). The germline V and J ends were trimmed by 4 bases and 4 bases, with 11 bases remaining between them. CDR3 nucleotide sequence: TGTGCCACCAGCACTAAGCTGGGGTACAATGAGCAGTTCTTC. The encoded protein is CATSTKLGYNEQFF.

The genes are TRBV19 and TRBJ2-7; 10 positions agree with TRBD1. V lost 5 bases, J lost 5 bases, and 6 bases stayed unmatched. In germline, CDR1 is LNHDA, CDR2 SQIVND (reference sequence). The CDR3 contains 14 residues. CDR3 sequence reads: CASSVRTGGHEQYF. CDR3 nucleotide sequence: TGTGCCAGTAGTGTCCGGACAGGGGGACACGAGCAGTACTTC.

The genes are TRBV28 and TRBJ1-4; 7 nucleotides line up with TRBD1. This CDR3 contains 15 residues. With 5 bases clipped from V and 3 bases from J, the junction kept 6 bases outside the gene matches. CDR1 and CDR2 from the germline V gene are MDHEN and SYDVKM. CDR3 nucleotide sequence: TGTGCCAGCAGTCCCTCGACAGGGCCTAATGAAAAACTGTTTTTT. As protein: CASSPSTGPNEKLFF.

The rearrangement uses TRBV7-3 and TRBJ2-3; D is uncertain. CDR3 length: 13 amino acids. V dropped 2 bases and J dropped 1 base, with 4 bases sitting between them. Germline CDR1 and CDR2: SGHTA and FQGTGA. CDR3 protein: CASSLHGTDTQYF. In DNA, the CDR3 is TGTGCCAGCAGCTTACACGGCACAGATACGCAGTATTTT. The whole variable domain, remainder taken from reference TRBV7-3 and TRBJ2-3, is GAGVSQTPSNKVTEKGKYVELRCDPISGHTALYWYRQSLGQGPEFLIYFQGTGAADDSGLPNDRFFAVRPEGSVSTLKIQRTERGDSAVYLCASSLHGTDTQYFGPGTRLTVL.

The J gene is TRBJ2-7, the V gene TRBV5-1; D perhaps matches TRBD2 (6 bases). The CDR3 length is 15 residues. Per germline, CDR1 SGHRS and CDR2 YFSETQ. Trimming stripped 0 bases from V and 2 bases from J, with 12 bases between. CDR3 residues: CASSLARGYPYEQYF. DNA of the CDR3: TGCGCCAGCAGCTTGGCCCGGGGGTACCCCTACGAGCAGTACTTC.

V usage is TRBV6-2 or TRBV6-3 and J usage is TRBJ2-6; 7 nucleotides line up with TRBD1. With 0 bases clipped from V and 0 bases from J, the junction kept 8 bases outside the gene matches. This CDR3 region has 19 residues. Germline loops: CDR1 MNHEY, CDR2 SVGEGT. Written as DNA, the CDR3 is TGTGCCAGCAGTTACTCGAGTTCAGGGGGTCCCTCTGGGGCCAACGTCCTGACTTTC. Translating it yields CASSYSSSGGPSGANVLTF.

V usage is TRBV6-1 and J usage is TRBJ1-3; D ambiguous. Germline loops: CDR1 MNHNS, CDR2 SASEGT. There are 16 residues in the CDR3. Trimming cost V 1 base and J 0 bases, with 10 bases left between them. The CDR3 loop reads CASSEVWRGSGNTIYF. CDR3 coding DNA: TGTGCCAGCAGTGAAGTTTGGCGGGGCTCTGGAAACACCATATATTTT.

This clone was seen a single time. DNA of the CDR3: TGTGCCAGTAGCGCCGGTCAGGGGGCATATGGCTACACCTTC. Protein product: CASSAGQGAYGYTF. The chain couples TRBV19 to TRBJ1-2, with TRBD1 identical over 8 bases. V shed 6 bases and J 5 bases; nucleotides not matched to a gene: 8. The CDR3 has 14 residues. Germline V CDR1 and CDR2: LNHDA, SQIVND (reference sequence).

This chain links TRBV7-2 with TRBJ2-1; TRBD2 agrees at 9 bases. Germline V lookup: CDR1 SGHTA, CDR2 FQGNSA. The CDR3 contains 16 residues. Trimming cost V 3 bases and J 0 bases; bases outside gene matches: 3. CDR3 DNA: TGTGCCAGCAGCTTGCTGCGGGGGGGCTCCTACAATGAGCAGTTCTTC. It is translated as CASSLLRGGSYNEQFF.

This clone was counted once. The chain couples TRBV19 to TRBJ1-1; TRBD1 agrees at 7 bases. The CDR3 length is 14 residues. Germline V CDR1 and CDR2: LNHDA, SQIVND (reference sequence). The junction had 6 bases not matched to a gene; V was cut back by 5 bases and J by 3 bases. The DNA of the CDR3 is TGTGCCAGTAGTGGGAGGGGGCGCGACACTGAAGCTTTCTTT. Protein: CASSGRGRDTEAFF. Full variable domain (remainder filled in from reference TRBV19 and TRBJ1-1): DGGITQSPKYLFRKEGQNVTLSCEQNLNHDAMYWYRQDPGQGLRLIYYSQIVNDFQKGDIAEGYSVSREKKESFPLTVTSAQKNPTAFYLCASSGRGRDTEAFFGQGTRLTVV.

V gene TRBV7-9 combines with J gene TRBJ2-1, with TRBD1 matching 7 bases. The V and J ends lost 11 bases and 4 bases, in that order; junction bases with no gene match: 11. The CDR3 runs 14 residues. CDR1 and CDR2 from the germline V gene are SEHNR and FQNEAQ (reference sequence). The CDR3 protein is CAGGRGPVYNEQFF. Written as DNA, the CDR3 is TGTGCCGGGGGAAGGGGGCCAGTATACAATGAGCAGTTCTTC.

As DNA, the CDR3 is TGTGCCAGCAGTTTAGCGCCCGGGGAGCTGTTTTTT. It yields the protein CASSLAPGELFF. The J gene is TRBJ2-2, the V gene TRBV12-3 or TRBV12-4; D unresolved. CDR3 length: 12 residues. Deletions cut 0 bases from V and 6 bases from J, with 2 bases between.

The CDR3 is CASSLLGTYTYGYTF. The CDR3 DNA reads as TGTGCCAGCAGCCTGCTTGGGACTTACACCTATGGCTACACCTTC. This chain uses TRBV5-6 with TRBJ1-2; D possibly corresponds to TRBD1 (5 bases). Trimming removed 4 bases at V and 4 bases at J, with 17 bases between. Looked up from germline, CDR1 is SGHDT and CDR2 is YYEEEE. CDR3 length: 15 amino acids.

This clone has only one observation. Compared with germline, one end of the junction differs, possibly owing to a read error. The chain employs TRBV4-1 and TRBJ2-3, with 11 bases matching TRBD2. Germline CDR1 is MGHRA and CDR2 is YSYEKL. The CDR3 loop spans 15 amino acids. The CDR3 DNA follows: TGCGCCAGCAGCCAAGCAAAACTAGCGGGGGCCCCGCAGTGTTTT. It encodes CASSQAKLAGAPQCF.

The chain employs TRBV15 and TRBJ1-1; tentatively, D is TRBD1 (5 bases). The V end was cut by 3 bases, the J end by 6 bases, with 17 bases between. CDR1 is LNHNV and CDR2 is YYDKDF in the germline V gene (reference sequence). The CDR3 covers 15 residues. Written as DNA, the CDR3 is TGTGCCACCAGCAGTACGAGGGAGGGGATCTCTGAAGCTTTCTTT. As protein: CATSSTREGISEAFF.

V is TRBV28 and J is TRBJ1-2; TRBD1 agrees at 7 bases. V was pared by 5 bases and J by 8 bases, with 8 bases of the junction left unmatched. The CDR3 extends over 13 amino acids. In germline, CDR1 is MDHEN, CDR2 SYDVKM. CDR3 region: CASSQQGLWGYTF. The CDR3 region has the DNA TGTGCCAGCAGTCAACAGGGGCTGTGGGGCTACACCTTC.

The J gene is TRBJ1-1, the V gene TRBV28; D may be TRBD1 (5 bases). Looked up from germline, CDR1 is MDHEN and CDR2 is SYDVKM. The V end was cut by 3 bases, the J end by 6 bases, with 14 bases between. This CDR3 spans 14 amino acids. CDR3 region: CASSLRGEIAEAFF. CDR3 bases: TGTGCCAGCAGTTTGCGGGGCGAAATCGCTGAAGCTTTCTTT.

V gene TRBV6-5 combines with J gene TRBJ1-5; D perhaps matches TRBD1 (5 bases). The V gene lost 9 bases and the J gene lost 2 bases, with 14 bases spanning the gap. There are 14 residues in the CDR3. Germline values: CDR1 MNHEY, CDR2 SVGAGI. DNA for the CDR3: TGTGCCAGTCGCAGCGGGGGAGGCAATCAGCCCCAGCATTTT. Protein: CASRSGGGNQPQHF.